The clone carrying this T cell receptor beta chain was counted once. The entry originates in a study of blood T cell repertoires in COVID-19. The method was immunoSEQ multiplex PCR; TCRdb's version includes in-frame clones alone and lacks a portion of them. The repertoire holds roughly 100,000 clones, with 91% as singletons. This CDR3 comprises 16 residues. Germline CDR1 is MGHRA and CDR2 is YSYEKL. V lost 0 bases, J lost 9 bases, and 13 bases stayed unmatched. The sequencing sample was made of peripheral blood. V and J are TRBV4-1 and TRBJ2-7; 8 nucleotides align to TRBD2. The TCR originated in a man between 18 and 35 years old with acute or convalescent COVID-19. The CDR3 sequence is CASSQDRSGGGPRQYF. CDR3 nucleotide sequence: TGCGCCAGCAGCCAAGATAGGTCGGGGGGGGGCCCGAGGCAGTACTTC.